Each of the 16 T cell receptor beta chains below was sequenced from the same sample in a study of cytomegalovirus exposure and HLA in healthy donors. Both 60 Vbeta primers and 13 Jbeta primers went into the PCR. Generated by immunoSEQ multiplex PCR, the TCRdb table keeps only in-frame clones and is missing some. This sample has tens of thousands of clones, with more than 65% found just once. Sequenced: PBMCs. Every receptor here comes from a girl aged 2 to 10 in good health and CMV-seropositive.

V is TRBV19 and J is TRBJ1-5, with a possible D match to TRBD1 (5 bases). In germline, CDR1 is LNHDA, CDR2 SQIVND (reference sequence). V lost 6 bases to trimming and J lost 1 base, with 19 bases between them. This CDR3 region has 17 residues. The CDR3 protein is CASSPPRQGLSNQPQHF. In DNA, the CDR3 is TGTGCCAGTAGCCCGCCTCGGCAGGGCCTAAGCAATCAGCCCCAGCATTTT. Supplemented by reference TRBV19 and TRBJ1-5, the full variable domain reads DGGITQSPKYLFRKEGQNVTLSCEQNLNHDAMYWYRQDPGQGLRLIYYSQIVNDFQKGDIAEGYSVSREKKESFPLTVTSAQKNPTAFYLCASSPPRQGLSNQPQHFGDGTRLSIL.

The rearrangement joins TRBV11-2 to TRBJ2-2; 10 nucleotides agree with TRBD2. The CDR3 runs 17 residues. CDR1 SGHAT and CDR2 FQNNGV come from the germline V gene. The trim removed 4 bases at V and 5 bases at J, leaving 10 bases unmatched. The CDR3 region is CASSYRLTSGRTGELFF. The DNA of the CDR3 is TGTGCCAGCAGCTACCGTTTGACTAGCGGGCGTACCGGGGAGCTGTTTTTT.

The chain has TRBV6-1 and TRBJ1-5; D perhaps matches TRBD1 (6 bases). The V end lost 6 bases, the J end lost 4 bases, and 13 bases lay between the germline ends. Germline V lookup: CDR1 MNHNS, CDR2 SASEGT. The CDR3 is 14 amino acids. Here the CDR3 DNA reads TGTGCCAGCAGGGTGGCGGGGGCGAATCAGCCCCAGCATTTT. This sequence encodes CASRVAGANQPQHF.

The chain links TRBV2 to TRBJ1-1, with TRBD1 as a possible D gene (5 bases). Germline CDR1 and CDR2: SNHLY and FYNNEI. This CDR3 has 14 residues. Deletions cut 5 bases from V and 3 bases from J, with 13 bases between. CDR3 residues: CASSTGHAHTEAFF. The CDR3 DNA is TGTGCCAGCAGTACAGGACACGCGCACACTGAAGCTTTCTTT.

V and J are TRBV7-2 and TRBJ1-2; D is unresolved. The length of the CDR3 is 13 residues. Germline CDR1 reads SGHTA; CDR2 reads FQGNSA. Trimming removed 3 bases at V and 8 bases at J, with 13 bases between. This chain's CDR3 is CASSFPTEGGYTF. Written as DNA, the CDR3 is TGTGCCAGCAGCTTCCCCACAGAGGGCGGCTACACCTTC.

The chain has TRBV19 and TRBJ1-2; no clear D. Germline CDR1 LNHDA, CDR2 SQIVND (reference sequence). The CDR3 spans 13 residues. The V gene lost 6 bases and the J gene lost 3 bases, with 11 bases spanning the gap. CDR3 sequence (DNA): TGTGCCAGTAGCCGTGTATTTGACTATGGCTACACCTTC. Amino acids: CASSRVFDYGYTF.

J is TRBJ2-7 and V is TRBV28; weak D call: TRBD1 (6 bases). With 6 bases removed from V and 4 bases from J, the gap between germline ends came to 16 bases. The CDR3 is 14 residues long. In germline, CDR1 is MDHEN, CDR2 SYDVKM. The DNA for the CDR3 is TGTGCCAGCAGGTCCACAGGGATAAGTTACGAGCAGTACTTC. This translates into CASRSTGISYEQYF.

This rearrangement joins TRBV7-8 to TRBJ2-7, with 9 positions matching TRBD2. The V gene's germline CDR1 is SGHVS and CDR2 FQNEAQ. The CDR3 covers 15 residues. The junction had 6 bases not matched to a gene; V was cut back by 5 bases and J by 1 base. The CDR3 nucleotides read TGTGCCAGCAGCCCTGTAGCGGGAGTGTCCTACGAGCAGTACTTC. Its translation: CASSPVAGVSYEQYF.

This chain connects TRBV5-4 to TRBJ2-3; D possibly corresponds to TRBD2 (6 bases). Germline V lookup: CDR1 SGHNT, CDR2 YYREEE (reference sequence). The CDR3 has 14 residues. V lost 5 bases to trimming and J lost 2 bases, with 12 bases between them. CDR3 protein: CASSSREDTDTQYF. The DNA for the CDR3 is TGTGCCAGCAGTTCGCGGGAAGACACAGATACGCAGTATTTT.

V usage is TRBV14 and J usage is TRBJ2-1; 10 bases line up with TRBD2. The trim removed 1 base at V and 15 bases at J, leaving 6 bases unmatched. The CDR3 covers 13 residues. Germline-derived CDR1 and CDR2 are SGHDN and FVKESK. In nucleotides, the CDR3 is TGTGCCAGCAGCCAAGGTCTAGCGGGAGTAGTGTTCTTC. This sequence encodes CASSQGLAGVVFF.

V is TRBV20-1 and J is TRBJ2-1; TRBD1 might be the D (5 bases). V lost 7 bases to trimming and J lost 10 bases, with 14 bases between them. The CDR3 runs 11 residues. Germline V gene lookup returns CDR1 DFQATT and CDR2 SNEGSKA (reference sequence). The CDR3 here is CSVTAAGEQFF. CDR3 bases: TGCAGTGTTACTGCGGCAGGGGAGCAGTTCTTC.

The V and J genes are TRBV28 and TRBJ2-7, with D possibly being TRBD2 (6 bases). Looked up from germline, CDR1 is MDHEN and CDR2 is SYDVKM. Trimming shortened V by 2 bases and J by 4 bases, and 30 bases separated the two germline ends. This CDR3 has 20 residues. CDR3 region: CASSLPPLDRDFTWEYEQYF. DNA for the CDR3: TGTGCCAGCAGTTTACCACCTCTTGACCGGGACTTCACCTGGGAATACGAGCAGTACTTC. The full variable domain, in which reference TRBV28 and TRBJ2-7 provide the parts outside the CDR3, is DVKVTQSSRYLVKRTGEKVFLECVQDMDHENMFWYRQDPGLGLRLIYFSYDVKMKEKGDIPEGYSVSREKKERFSLILESASTNQTSMYLCASSLPPLDRDFTWEYEQYFGPGTRLTVT.

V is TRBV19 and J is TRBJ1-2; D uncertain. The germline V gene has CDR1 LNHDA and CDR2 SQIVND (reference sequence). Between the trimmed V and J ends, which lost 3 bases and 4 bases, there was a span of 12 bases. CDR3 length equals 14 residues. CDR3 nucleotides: TGTGCCAGTAGTATTCCTGGGGAGACCTATGGCTACACCTTC. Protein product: CASSIPGETYGYTF.

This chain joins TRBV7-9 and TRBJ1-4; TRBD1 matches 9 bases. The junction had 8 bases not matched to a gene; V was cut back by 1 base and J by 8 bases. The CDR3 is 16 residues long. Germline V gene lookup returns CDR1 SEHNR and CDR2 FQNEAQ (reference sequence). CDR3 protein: CASSLGDRERREKLFF. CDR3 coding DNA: TGTGCCAGCAGCTTAGGGGACAGGGAAAGGAGGGAAAAACTGTTTTTT.

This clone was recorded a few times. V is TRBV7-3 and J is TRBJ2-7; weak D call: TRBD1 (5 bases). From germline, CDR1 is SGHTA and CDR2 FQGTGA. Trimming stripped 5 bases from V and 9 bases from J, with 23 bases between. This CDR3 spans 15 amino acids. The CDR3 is CASSELGFAEGAQYF. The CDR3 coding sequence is TGTGCCAGCAGCGAACTTGGGTTCGCCGAAGGGGCGCAGTACTTC.

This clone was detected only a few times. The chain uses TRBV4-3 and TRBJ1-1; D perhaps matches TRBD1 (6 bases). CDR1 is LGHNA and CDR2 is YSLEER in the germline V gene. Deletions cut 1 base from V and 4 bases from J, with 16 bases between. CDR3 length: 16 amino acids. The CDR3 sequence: CASSQVVRGVGTEAFF. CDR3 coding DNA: TGCGCCAGCAGCCAAGTAGTCAGGGGCGTAGGCACTGAAGCTTTCTTT.